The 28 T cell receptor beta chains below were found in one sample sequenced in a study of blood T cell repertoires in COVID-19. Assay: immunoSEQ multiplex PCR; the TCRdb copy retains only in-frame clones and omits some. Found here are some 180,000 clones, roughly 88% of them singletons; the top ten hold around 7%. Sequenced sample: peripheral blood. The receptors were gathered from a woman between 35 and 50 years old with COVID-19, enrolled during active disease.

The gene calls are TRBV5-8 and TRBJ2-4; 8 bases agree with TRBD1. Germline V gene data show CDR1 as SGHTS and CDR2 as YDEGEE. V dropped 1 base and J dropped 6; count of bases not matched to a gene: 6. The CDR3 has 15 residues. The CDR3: CASSLRTGWGNIQYF. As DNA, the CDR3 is TGTGCCAGCAGCTTGAGGACAGGGTGGGGAAACATTCAGTACTTC.

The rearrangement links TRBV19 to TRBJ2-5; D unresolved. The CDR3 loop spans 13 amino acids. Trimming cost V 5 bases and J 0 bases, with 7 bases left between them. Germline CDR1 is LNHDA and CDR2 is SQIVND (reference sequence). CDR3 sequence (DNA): TGTGCCAGTAGTTCACAGCACCAAGAGACCCAGTACTTC. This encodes CASSSQHQETQYF.

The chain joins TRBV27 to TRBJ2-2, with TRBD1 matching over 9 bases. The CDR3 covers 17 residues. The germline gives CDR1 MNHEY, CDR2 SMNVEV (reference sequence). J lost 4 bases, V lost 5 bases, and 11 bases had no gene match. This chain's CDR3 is CASSRDRASFGTGELFF. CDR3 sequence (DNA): TGTGCCAGCAGTCGGGACAGGGCCTCTTTTGGCACCGGGGAGCTGTTTTTT.

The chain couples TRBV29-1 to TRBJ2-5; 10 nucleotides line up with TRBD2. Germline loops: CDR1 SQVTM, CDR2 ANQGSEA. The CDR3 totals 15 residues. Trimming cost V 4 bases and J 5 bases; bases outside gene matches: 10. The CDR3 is CSVALGAGGRETQYF. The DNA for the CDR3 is TGCAGCGTTGCACTTGGAGCGGGGGGGCGGGAGACCCAGTACTTC.

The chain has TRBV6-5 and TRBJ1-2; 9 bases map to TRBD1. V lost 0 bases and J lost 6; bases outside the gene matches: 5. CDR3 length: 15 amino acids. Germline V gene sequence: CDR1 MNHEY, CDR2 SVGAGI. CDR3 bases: TGTGCCAGCAGTTACTCCAGGGACAGGGTTGATGGCTACACCTTC. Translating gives CASSYSRDRVDGYTF.

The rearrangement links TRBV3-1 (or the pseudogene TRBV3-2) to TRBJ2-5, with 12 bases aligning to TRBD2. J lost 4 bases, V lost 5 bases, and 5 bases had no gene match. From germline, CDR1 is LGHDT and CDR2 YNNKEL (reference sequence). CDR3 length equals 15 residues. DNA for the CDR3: TGTGCCAGCAGCTCGACTAGCGGGAGCGGAGAGACCCAGTACTTC. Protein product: CASSSTSGSGETQYF.

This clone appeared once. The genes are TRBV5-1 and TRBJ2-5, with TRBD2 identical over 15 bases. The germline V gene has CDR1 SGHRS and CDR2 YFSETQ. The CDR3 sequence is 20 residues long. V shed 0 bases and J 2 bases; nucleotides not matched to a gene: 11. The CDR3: CASSLDYSPGTSGGQETQYF. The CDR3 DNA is TGCGCCAGCAGCTTGGACTATAGTCCCGGGACTAGCGGGGGGCAAGAGACCCAGTACTTC.

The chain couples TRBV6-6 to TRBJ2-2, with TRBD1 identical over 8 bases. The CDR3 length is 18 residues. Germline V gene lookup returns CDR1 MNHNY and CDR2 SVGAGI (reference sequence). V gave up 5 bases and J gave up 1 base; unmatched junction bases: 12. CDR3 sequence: CASSRPTRGPGNTGELFF. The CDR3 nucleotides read TGTGCCAGCAGTCGCCCCACCAGGGGGCCGGGGAACACCGGGGAGCTGTTTTTT.

The CDR3 spells CASSLALRAPLHF. Here the CDR3 DNA reads TGTGCCAGCAGCTTAGCCCTGAGGGCACCCCTCCACTTT. The V gene is TRBV7-3, the J gene TRBJ1-6; no clear D gene. The germline V and J ends were trimmed by 2 bases and 11 bases, with 10 bases remaining between them. From germline, CDR1 is SGHTA and CDR2 FQGTGA. The CDR3 is 13 residues long.

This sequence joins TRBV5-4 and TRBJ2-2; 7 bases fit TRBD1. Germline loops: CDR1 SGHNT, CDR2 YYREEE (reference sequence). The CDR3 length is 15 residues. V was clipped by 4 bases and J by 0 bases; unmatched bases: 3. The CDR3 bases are TGTGCCAGCAGCCCCGGGACAGCGAACACCGGGGAGCTGTTTTTT. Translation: CASSPGTANTGELFF.

CDR3 amino acids: CASSQDLSGSTGELFF. The CDR3 region has the DNA TGTGCCAGCAGCCAAGATCTCTCCGGGAGCACCGGGGAGCTGTTTTTT. The rearrangement joins TRBV4-2 to TRBJ2-2; maybe TRBD2 (6 bases). The CDR3 is made up of 16 amino acids. The germline CDR1 and CDR2 sequences are LGHNA and YNFKEQ. The V and J ends lost 0 bases and 4 bases respectively, with 12 bases between them.

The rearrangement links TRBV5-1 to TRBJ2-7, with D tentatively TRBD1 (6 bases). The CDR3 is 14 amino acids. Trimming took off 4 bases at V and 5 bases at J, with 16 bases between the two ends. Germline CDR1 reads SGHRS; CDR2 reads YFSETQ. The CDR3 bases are TGCGCCAGCAGCCCACCGGGCAGGGGACACGAGCAGTACTTC. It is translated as CASSPPGRGHEQYF.

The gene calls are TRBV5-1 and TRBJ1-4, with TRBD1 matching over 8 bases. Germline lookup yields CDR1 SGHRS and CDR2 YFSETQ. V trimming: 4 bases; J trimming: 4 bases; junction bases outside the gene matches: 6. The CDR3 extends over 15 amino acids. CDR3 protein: CASSTQGAVNEKLFF. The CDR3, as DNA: TGCGCCAGCAGCACCCAGGGGGCGGTTAATGAAAAACTGTTTTTT.

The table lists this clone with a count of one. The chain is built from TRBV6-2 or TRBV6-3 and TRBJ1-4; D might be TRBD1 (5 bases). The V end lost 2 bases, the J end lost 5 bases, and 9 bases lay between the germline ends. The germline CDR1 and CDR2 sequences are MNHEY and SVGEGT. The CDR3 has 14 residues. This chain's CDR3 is CASSYRGANEKLFF. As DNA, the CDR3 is TGTGCCAGCAGTTACAGGGGCGCCAATGAAAAACTGTTTTTT.

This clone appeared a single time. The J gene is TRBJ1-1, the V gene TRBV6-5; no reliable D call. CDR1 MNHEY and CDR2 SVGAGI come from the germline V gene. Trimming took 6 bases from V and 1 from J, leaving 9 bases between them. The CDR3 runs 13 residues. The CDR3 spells CASRTTPNTEAFF. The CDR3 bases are TGTGCCAGCAGGACAACACCGAACACTGAAGCTTTCTTT.

CDR3 sequence (DNA): TGTGCCACCTCCGGGACAGGGGACTATGGCTACACCTTC. Translation gives CATSGTGDYGYTF. The genes are TRBV7-9 and TRBJ1-2, with 10 bases aligning to TRBD1. Germline assignment: CDR1 SEHNR and CDR2 FQNEAQ (reference sequence). This CDR3 is 13 amino acids long. After removal of 10 bases from V and 3 bases from J, the junction contained 5 bases not matched to a gene.

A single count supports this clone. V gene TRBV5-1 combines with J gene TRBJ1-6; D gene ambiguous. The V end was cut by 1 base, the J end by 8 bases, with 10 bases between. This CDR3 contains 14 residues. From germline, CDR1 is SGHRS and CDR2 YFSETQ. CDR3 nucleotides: TGCGCCAGCAGCTTGTCGACGAGGGATTCACCCCTCCACTTT. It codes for CASSLSTRDSPLHF.

The CDR3 nucleotides read TGTGCCAGCAGCTGGACTAGCGGAACCAATGAGCAGTTCTTC. Translation gives CASSWTSGTNEQFF. This chain connects TRBV27 to TRBJ2-1; 10 bases map to TRBD2. CDR3 size: 14 residues. Per the germline V gene, CDR1 is MNHEY and CDR2 is SMNVEV (reference sequence). V lost 6 bases and J lost 6; bases outside the gene matches: 5.

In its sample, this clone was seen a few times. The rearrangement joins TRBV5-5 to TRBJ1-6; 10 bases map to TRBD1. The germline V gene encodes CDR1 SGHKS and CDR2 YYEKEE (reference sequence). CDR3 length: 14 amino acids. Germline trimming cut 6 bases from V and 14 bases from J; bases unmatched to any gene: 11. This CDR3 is CASKHETGGASLHF. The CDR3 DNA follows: TGTGCCAGCAAACACGAGACAGGGGGCGCTTCCCTCCACTTT.

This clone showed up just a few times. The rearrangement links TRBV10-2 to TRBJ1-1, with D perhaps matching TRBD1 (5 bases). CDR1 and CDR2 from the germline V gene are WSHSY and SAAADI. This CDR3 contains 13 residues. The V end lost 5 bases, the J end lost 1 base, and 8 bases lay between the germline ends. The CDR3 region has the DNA TGCGCCAGCAGTCGACAGCCGAACACTGAAGCTTTCTTT. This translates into CASSRQPNTEAFF.

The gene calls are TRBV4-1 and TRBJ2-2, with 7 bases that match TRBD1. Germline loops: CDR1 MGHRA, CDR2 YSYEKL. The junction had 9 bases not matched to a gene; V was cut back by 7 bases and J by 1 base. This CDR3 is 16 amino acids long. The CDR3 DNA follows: TGCGCCAGCACGTTGCGGGCAGGGGGGAACACCGGGGAGCTGTTTTTT. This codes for CASTLRAGGNTGELFF.

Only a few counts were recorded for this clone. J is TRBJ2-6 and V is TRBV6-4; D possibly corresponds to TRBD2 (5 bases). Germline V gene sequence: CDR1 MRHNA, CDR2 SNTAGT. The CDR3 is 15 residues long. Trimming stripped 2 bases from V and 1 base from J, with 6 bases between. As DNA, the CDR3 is TGTGCCAGCAGTGACCCGGGGTCTGGGGCCAACGTCCTGACTTTC. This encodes CASSDPGSGANVLTF.

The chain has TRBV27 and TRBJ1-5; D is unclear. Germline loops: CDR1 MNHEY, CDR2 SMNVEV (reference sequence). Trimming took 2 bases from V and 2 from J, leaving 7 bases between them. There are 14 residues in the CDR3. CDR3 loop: CASSLRGRNQPQHF. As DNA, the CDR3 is TGTGCCAGCAGTTTAAGAGGGCGCAATCAGCCCCAGCATTTT.

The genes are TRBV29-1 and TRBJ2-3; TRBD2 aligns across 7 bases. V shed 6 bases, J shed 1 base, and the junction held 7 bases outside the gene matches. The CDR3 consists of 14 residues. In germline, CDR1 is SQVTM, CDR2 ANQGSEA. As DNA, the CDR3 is TGCAGCGTCCCGGGTGCGGGGGGCACAGATACGCAGTATTTT. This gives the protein CSVPGAGGTDTQYF.

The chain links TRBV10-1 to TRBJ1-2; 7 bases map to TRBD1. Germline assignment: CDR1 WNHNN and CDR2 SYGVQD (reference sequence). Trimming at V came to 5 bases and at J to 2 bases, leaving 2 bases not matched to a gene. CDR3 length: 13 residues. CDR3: CASSTGQNYGYTF. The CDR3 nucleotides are TGCGCCAGCAGTACGGGACAGAACTATGGCTACACCTTC.

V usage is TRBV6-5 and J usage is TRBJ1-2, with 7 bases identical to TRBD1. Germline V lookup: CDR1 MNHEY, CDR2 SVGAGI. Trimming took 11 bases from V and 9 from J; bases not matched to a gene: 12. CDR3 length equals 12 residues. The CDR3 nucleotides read TGTGCCGGGGGACAGCAATCTAAGAGCTACACCTTC. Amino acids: CAGGQQSKSYTF.

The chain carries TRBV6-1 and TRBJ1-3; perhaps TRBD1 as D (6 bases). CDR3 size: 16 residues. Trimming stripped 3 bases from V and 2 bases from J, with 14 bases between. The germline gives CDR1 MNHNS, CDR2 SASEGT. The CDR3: CASSDLRGFAGNTIYF. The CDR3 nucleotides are TGTGCCAGCAGTGACCTCAGGGGTTTCGCTGGAAACACCATATATTTT.

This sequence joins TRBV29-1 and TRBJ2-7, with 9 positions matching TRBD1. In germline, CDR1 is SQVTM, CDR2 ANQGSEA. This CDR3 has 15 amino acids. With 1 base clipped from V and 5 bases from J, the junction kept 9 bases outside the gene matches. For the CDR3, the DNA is TGCAGCGTTGAAGGTACCGGGACAGGGTCTGACGAGCAGTACTTC. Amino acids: CSVEGTGTGSDEQYF.